The entry that follows covers one T cell receptor (beta chain) sequence. The target antigen is unknown. The sample originates from a study of blood T cells in healthy people across ages. Donors were systemically healthy Caucasian individuals from Russia aged about 6 to 95 years. Study observations and caveats: Diversity estimated from one million T cells was considered an underestimate. A conclusive naive versus antigen-experienced comparison was prevented by the unsorted PBMCs.

This CDR3 spans 19 amino acids. The V and J ends lost 1 base and 7 bases, in that order; junction bases with no gene match: 19. Per the germline V gene, CDR1 is SNHLY and CDR2 is FYNNEI. The use of a sample-barcoded 5' primer and a J-beta primer mix characterized a second PCR of roughly 6 to 11 cycles. CDR3-containing paired-end reads numbered at least 3 million in each sample. TCRdb independently ran MiXCR on the 5' RACE reads; one entry per CDR3 protein. The table has about 590,000 distinct CDR3 sequences, about 30% seen once. J is TRBJ1-2 and V is TRBV2; 9 bases map to TRBD1. This clonotype was sampled from a woman aged 80 or over in good health. Sequenced: blood. CDR3 sequence reads: CASSEEEGTGRGSDFGYTF. The CDR3 DNA reads TGTGCCAGCAGTGAAGAGGAAGGGACAGGGCGCGGATCTGATTTTGGCTACACCTTC. Combining the CDR3 with reference TRBV2 and TRBJ1-2 gives the whole variable domain EPEVTQTPSHQVTQMGQEVILRCVPISNHLYFYWYRQILGQKVEFLVSFYNNEISEKSEIFDDQFSVERPDGSNFTLKIRSTKLEDSAMYFCASSEEEGTGRGSDFGYTFGSGTRLTVV.